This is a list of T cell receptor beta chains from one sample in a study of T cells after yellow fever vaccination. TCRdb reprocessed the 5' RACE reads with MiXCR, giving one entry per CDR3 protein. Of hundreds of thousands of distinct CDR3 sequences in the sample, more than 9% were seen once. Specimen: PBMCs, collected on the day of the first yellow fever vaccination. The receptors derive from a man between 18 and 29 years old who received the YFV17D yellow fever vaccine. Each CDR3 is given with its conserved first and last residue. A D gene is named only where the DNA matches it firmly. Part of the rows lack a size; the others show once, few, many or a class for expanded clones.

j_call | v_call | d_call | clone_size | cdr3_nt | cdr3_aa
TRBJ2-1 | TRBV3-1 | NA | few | TGTGCCAGCAGCCCCAGACTCAATGAGCAGTTCTTC | CASSPRLNEQFF
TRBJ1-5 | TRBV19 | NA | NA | TGTGCCAGTAGTATACGGGGAGAGAGTCAGCCCCAGCATTTT | CASSIRGESQPQHF
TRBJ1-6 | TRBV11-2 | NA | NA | TGTGCCAGCAGCCCTTTGGGGAGGGGAGAGTCGTCACCCCTCCACTTT | CASSPLGRGESSPLHF
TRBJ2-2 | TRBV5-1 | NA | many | TGCGCCAGCAGCTTGGAATGGGGGGAGCTGTTTTTT | CASSLEWGELFF
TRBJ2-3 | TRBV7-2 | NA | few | TGTGCCAGCACCTATGGGACTTATACTAGCACAGATACGCAGTATTTT | CASTYGTYTSTDTQYF
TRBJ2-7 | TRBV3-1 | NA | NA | TGTGCCAGCAGCCAATTTAGTGAGTCCTACGAGCAGTACTTC | CASSQFSESYEQYF
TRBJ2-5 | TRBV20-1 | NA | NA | TGCAGTGCTAGAGATACTCGGGGGGAGACCCAGTACTTC | CSARDTRGETQYF
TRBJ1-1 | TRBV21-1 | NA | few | TGTGCCACTGCGAGGACAACGGAAGCTTTCTTT | CATARTTEAFF
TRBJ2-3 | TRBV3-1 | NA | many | TGTGCCAGCAGCCCGGGGAGCGACCCGACAGATACGCAGTATTTT | CASSPGSDPTDTQYF
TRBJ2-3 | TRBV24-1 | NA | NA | TGTGCCACCAGTGCTCGGGGTAGCACAGATACGCAGTATTTT | CATSARGSTDTQYF
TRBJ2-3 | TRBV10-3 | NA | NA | TGTGCCATCAGTGATGCAGGTTCCTTGGGAGATACGCAGTATTTT | CAISDAGSLGDTQYF
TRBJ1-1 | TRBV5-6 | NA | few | TGTGCCAGCAGTCGTGGGGGCCGAGACACTGAAGCTTTCTTT | CASSRGGRDTEAFF
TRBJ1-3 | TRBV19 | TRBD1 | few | TGTGCCAGTAGCCCCTACGGACAGGACTCTGGAAACACCATATATTTT | CASSPYGQDSGNTIYF
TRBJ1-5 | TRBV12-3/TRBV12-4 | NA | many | TGTGCCAGCAGTTTAGAACCAGGTCAGCCCCAGCATTTT | CASSLEPGQPQHF
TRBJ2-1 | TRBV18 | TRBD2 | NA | TGTGCCAGCCGACCCCGGCGGGGGGGCGCCGATGAGCAGTTCTTC | CASRPRRGGADEQFF
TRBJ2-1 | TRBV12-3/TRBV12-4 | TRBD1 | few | TGTGCCAGCAGATGGGACAGGGGGCGCGGTGAGCAGTTCTTC | CASRWDRGRGEQFF
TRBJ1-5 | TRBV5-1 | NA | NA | TGCGCCAGCAGCTTGGGTGTGGGAGGCAATCAGCCCCAGCATTTT | CASSLGVGGNQPQHF
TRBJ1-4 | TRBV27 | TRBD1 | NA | TGTGCCAGCAGTTCCGGACAGGGCGGTGAAAAACTGTTTTTT | CASSSGQGGEKLFF
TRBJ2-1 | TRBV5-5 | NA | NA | TGTGCCAGCAGCTTACCCCGGGACTCACTGGCATCTGAGCAGTTCTTC | CASSLPRDSLASEQFF
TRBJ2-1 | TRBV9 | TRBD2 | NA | TGTGCCAGCAGCGTACTAGCGGGGGGGCCGAATGAGCAGTTCTTC | CASSVLAGGPNEQFF
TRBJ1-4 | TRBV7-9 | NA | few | TGTGCCAGCAGATCCGGGACGGATGAAAAACTGTTTTTT | CASRSGTDEKLFF
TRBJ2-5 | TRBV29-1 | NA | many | TGCAGCGTGCTAGGGGACGGAGAGACCCAGTACTTC | CSVLGDGETQYF
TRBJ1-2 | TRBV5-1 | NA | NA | TGCGCCAGCAGCTTGGGTCCGGGACCAATCTATGGCTACACCTTC | CASSLGPGPIYGYTF
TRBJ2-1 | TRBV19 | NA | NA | TGTGCCAGTAGGGGTCCGAGCTCCTACAATGAGCAGTTCTTC | CASRGPSSYNEQFF
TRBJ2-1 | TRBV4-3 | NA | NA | TGCGCCAGCAGCCAAGGAAGCGGCAGCAATGAGCAGTTCTTC | CASSQGSGSNEQFF
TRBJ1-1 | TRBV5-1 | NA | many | TGCGCCAGCAGCAGAAGCCAGGAGAACACTGAAGCTTTCTTT | CASSRSQENTEAFF
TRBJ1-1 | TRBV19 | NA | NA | TGTGCCAGTAGTACCCCGATAGGTGTTGTGAACACTGAAGCTTTCTTT | CASSTPIGVVNTEAFF
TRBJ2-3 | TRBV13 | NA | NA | TGTGCCAGCAGCTTAAACACGGGGAGCACAGATACGCAGTATTTT | CASSLNTGSTDTQYF
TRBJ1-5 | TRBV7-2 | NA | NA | TGTGCCAGCAGCCCTCATCGGGGACGGAATCAGCCCCAGCATTTT | CASSPHRGRNQPQHF
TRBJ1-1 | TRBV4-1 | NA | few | TGCGCCAGCAGCCCAACAGGGATTGGCACTGAAGCTTTCTTT | CASSPTGIGTEAFF
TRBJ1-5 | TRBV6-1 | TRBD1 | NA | TGTGCCAGCAGTGAAGAGGGGACAGATTATAGCAATCAGCCCCAGCATTTT | CASSEEGTDYSNQPQHF
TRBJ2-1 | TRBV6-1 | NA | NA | TGTGCCAGCACCACGGGACGGGACTCCACCAATGAGCAGTTCTTC | CASTTGRDSTNEQFF
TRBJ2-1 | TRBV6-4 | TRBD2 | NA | TGTGCCAGCAGTGCTGGGACTAGCGGGGGGACGGTAGATGAGCAGTTCTTC | CASSAGTSGGTVDEQFF
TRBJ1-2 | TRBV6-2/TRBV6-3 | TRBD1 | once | TGTGCCAGCAGACCCCCGGGACAGGGGGTCGCCTATGGCTACACCTTC | CASRPPGQGVAYGYTF
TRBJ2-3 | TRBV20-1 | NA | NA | TGCAGTGCTCGAAGGACTCGCTGGTACACAGATACGCAGTATTTT | CSARRTRWYTDTQYF
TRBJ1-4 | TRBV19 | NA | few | TGTGCCAGTAGTATTTTGAATACTAATGAAAAACTGTTTTTT | CASSILNTNEKLFF
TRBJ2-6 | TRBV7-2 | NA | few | TGTGCCAGCAGCACCCGGGGGACACCTGGGGCCAACGTCCTGACTTTC | CASSTRGTPGANVLTF
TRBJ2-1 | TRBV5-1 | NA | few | TGCGCCAGCAGCTTGACCCCAGCCCACAATGAGCAGTTCTTC | CASSLTPAHNEQFF
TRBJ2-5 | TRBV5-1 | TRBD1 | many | TGCGCCAGCAAGCGGACAGGGTCAGAGACCCAGTACTTC | CASKRTGSETQYF
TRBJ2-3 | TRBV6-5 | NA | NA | TGTGCCAGCAGCGACTATACAGATACGCAGTATTTT | CASSDYTDTQYF
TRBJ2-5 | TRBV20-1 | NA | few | TGCAGTGCTAGTGGTCCTTGGACAGCCCAAGAGACCCAGTACTTC | CSASGPWTAQETQYF
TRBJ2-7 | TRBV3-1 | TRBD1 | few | TGTGCCAGCAGCCATCGGACAGGGGGCATCTACGAGCAGTACTTC | CASSHRTGGIYEQYF